This T cell receptor beta chain was obtained from a study of B cell selection in AIRE deficiency. Notes on the study in general: About 30.6% of healthy-shared Treg sequences were found among patient Tconv cells. Shorter CDR3s marked shared Treg sequences, biased toward few non-templated insertions. Of more than 3,000 shared Treg TCRbeta sequences, over 25% were healthy-only, 9.3% patient-only.

Conventional CD4 T cells were sorted as CD4+CD127+ cells. Methods used by the authors: Patients' conventional T cells yielded about 11x10^4 distinct TCRbeta sequences; donors' some 1.4x10^5. The repertoire was sequenced with immunoSEQ multiplex PCR; TCRdb's copy has only in-frame clones and lacks some. The V and J calls and clone size were taken over from that table, and D and trimming were inferred from the DNA. The sample contains tens of thousands of clones, around 97% of which appear only once. A note on this clone: The antigen is not known. Other DNA sequences in this specimen translate into the identical CDR3.

The germline gives CDR1 SGHRS, CDR2 YFSETQ. The CDR3 consists of 15 residues. Trimming at V came to 4 bases and at J to 1 base, leaving 5 bases not matched to a gene. The chain has TRBV5-1 and TRBJ1-5; TRBD1 agrees at 7 bases. The source is a human donor with AIRE deficiency. The sample taken for sequencing was conventional CD4+ T cells sorted from PBMCs. This CDR3 is CASSPTGWSNQPQHF. The DNA of the CDR3 is TGCGCCAGCAGCCCGACAGGGTGGAGCAATCAGCCCCAGCATTTT.